These 21 T cell receptor beta chains were sequenced from one sample in a study of beta chain features in type 1 diabetes. Reverse transcription of all isolated RNA meant that expressed TCRB transcripts were sequenced. Method: immunoSEQ multiplex PCR; TCRdb's copy keeps in-frame clones and lacks some. Of about 340,000 clones listed, approximately 9.7% are singletons. Study results and limitations: Type 1 diabetes patients had moderately but significantly shorter TCRB CDR3s in all four CD4+ subsets.

Their antigens remain unidentified. Sequencing input: central memory CD4+ T cells from blood. These receptors were obtained from a man aged 25-45 years with type 1 diabetes.

The chain joins TRBV7-9 to TRBJ2-6; unclear D gene. There are 15 residues in the CDR3. Deletions cut 7 bases from V and 4 bases from J, with 14 bases between. Germline CDR1 reads SEHNR; CDR2 reads FQNEAQ (reference sequence). The CDR3 here is CASTYRDAGANVLTF. The CDR3 DNA is TGTGCCAGCACCTATCGAGATGCCGGGGCCAACGTCCTGACTTTC.

There are a few counts of this clone. J is TRBJ1-3 and V is TRBV28; TRBD1 aligns across 8 bases. CDR3 length: 13 amino acids. Germline lookup yields CDR1 MDHEN and CDR2 SYDVKM. V lost 8 bases, J lost 4 bases, and 4 bases stayed unmatched. Here the CDR3 reads CASQGAEGNTIYF. In DNA form, the CDR3 reads TGTGCCAGCCAGGGGGCGGAGGGAAACACCATATATTTT.

The rearrangement joins TRBV2 to TRBJ2-7; D is unresolved. CDR1 and CDR2 from the germline V gene are SNHLY and FYNNEI. The CDR3 covers 13 residues. Trimming cost V 8 bases and J 0 bases, with 11 bases left between them. The CDR3 loop reads CASGGVISYEQYF. The CDR3 nucleotides read TGTGCCAGCGGTGGGGTGATCTCCTACGAGCAGTACTTC.

This clone was recorded many times. The chain is built from TRBV28 and TRBJ2-1, with unresolved D. The V end lost 6 bases, the J end lost 3 bases, and 9 bases lay between the germline ends. This CDR3 contains 13 residues. The germline V gene encodes CDR1 MDHEN and CDR2 SYDVKM. CDR3 coding DNA: TGTGCCAGCAGAGGACGGAACTACAATGAGCAGTTCTTC. This codes for CASRGRNYNEQFF.

This clone has only a few counts. The genes are TRBV7-8 and TRBJ2-1; D is undetermined. The germline V gene has CDR1 SGHVS and CDR2 FQNEAQ. V lost 1 base, J lost 10 bases, and 11 bases lay in between. The length of the CDR3 is 13 residues. The CDR3 DNA is TGTGCCAGCAGCTTAGAGGTCAAGAGGGAGCAGTTCTTC. Translating gives CASSLEVKREQFF.

This clone was found a few times. The rearrangement uses TRBV6-1 and TRBJ2-1, with D possibly matching TRBD1 (6 bases). Trimming removed 1 base from V and 4 bases from J, with 8 bases in between. Germline assignment: CDR1 MNHNS and CDR2 SASEGT. The CDR3 extends over 14 amino acids. The CDR3 spells CASSEVGQYNEQFF. The CDR3 DNA reads as TGTGCCAGCAGTGAAGTCGGACAGTACAATGAGCAGTTCTTC.

This chain links TRBV5-1 with TRBJ1-2; 10 bases map to TRBD1. Germline V gives CDR1 SGHRS, CDR2 YFSETQ. Germline trimming cut 2 bases from V and 6 bases from J; bases unmatched to any gene: 7. The CDR3 has 15 residues. CDR3 in DNA: TGCGCCAGCAGCTTAACGACAGGGGGCGCAGATGGCTACACCTTC. This translates into CASSLTTGGADGYTF.

This clone was counted between two and nine times. This chain links TRBV2 with TRBJ2-5, with TRBD2 identical over 7 bases. The ends lost 6 bases at V and 1 base at J; junction bases unmatched: 14. CDR3 length equals 17 residues. From germline, CDR1 is SNHLY and CDR2 FYNNEI. CDR3 sequence (DNA): TGTGCCAGCAGGGGGGGGAGAGTAGCGGCTACCCAAGAGACCCAGTACTTC. Amino acids: CASRGGRVAATQETQYF.

The chain employs TRBV5-6 and TRBJ2-3; D assignment may be TRBD1 or TRBD2 (5 bases each). Germline V gene lookup returns CDR1 SGHDT and CDR2 YYEEEE. The CDR3 is 14 residues long. Deletions cut 0 bases from V and 2 bases from J, with 7 bases between. CDR3 in amino acids: CASSLAGTTDTQYF. CDR3 DNA sequence: TGTGCCAGCAGCTTGGCAGGGACCACAGATACGCAGTATTTT.

In this sample, this clone turned up a few times. This chain links TRBV27 with TRBJ1-2; D ambiguous. The germline CDR1 and CDR2 sequences are MNHEY and SMNVEV (reference sequence). Trimming pared 2 bases from V and 4 bases from J, leaving 11 bases between. The CDR3 loop spans 14 amino acids. CDR3 loop: CASSLEGGSYGYTF. The CDR3 DNA sequence: TGTGCCAGCAGTTTAGAGGGAGGGTCCTATGGCTACACCTTC.

V gene TRBV6-6 combines with J gene TRBJ1-1; D not resolved. V was shortened by 4 bases and J by 3 bases, with 9 bases between the two germline ends. The germline V gene has CDR1 MNHNY and CDR2 SVGAGI (reference sequence). The CDR3 loop spans 13 amino acids. CDR3 region: CASSSFGDTEAFF. Here the CDR3 DNA reads TGTGCCAGCAGTTCATTTGGAGACACTGAAGCTTTCTTT.

V gene TRBV6-1 combines with J gene TRBJ1-2; D is undetermined. Germline V CDR1 and CDR2: MNHNS, SASEGT. V was pared by 7 bases and J by 5 bases, with 11 bases between. The CDR3 runs 12 residues. CDR3 in amino acids: CASKWTEYGYTF. The DNA of the CDR3 is TGTGCCAGCAAATGGACGGAATATGGCTACACCTTC.

This clone was seen only a few times. The J gene is TRBJ1-1, the V gene TRBV19; possibly TRBD1 for D (5 bases). The CDR3 extends over 11 amino acids. Germline CDR1 reads LNHDA; CDR2 reads SQIVND (reference sequence). Trimming stripped 6 bases from V and 7 bases from J, with 9 bases between. CDR3 loop: CASRLRGEAFF. In nucleotides, the CDR3 is TGTGCCAGTAGGTTAAGGGGTGAAGCTTTCTTT. Full variable domain (rest looked up from reference TRBV19 and TRBJ1-1): DGGITQSPKYLFRKEGQNVTLSCEQNLNHDAMYWYRQDPGQGLRLIYYSQIVNDFQKGDIAEGYSVSREKKESFPLTVTSAQKNPTAFYLCASRLRGEAFFGQGTRLTVV.

This clone was seen a few times. This sequence joins TRBV29-1 and TRBJ1-1; perhaps TRBD1 as D (6 bases). V was clipped by 4 bases and J by 5 bases, with 14 bases between them. Germline lookup yields CDR1 SQVTM and CDR2 ANQGSEA. CDR3 size: 13 residues. The CDR3 nucleotides read TGCAGCGTTGCTCAAGGGGGGGGAACTGAAGCTTTCTTT. This translates into CSVAQGGGTEAFF.

This clone has a handful of counts. The chain has TRBV13 and TRBJ1-1, with a weak D call TRBD1 (5 bases). The CDR3 runs 15 residues. CDR1 and CDR2 from the germline V gene are PRHDT and FYEKMQ (reference sequence). Trimming shortened V by 3 bases and J by 1 base, and 12 bases separated the two germline ends. CDR3 amino acids: CASSFRTRQNTEAFF. CDR3 bases: TGTGCCAGCAGCTTTCGGACACGTCAGAACACTGAAGCTTTCTTT.

The CDR3 sequence: CASGLGNLGGTDTQYF. The CDR3 DNA reads as TGTGCTAGTGGTTTGGGAAACCTGGGGGGCACAGATACGCAGTATTTT. The J gene is TRBJ2-3, the V gene TRBV12-5; D possibly uses TRBD1 or TRBD2 (5 bases each). V lost 1 base and J 1 base, leaving 12 bases between the germline ends. The CDR3 sequence is 16 residues long. Germline lookup yields CDR1 LGHNT and CDR2 FRNRAP. The full variable domain, its missing parts supplied by reference TRBV12-5 and TRBJ2-3, is DARVTQTPRHKVTEMGQEVTMRCQPILGHNTVFWYRQTMMQGLELLAYFRNRAPLDDSGMPKDRFSAEMPDATLATLKIQPSEPRDSAVYFCASGLGNLGGTDTQYFGPGTRLTVL.

Only a few counts were recorded for this clone. The chain links TRBV30 to TRBJ2-3; tentatively, D is TRBD1 (6 bases). This CDR3 has 13 amino acids. Trimming shortened V by 4 bases and J by 4 bases, and 12 bases separated the two germline ends. Germline V gene data show CDR1 as GTSNPN and CDR2 as SVGIG (reference sequence). CDR3 nucleotide sequence: TGTGCCTGGACAGGGGTTGGCGCAGATACGCAGTATTTT. Its protein is CAWTGVGADTQYF.

The table lists this clone with a few counts. This sequence joins TRBV11-3 and TRBJ2-3; 11 nucleotides agree with TRBD2. Per the germline V gene, CDR1 is SGHNT and CDR2 is YENEEA. V dropped 5 bases and J dropped 0; count of bases not matched to a gene: 1. This CDR3 spans 15 amino acids. The CDR3 region is CASSRLAGSTDTQYF. The DNA of the CDR3 is TGTGCCAGCAGCCGACTAGCGGGGAGCACAGATACGCAGTATTTT. The full variable domain, its missing parts supplied by reference TRBV11-3 and TRBJ2-3, is EAGVVQSPRYKIIEKKQPVAFWCNPISGHNTLYWYLQNLGQGPELLIRYENEEAVDDSQLPKDRFSAERLKGVDSTLKIQPAELGDSAVYLCASSRLAGSTDTQYFGPGTRLTVL.

This clone showed up just a few times. The V gene is TRBV9, the J gene TRBJ1-6; no reliable D call. This CDR3 spans 14 amino acids. The germline gives CDR1 SGDLS, CDR2 YYNGEE. Trimming stripped 0 bases from V and 7 bases from J, with 8 bases between. The CDR3 sequence: CASSVAAANSPLHF. Here the CDR3 DNA reads TGTGCCAGCAGCGTAGCGGCGGCAAATTCACCCCTCCACTTT.

There are a few counts of this clone. This sequence joins TRBV6-1 and TRBJ2-7; 7 bases are shared with TRBD1. V gave up 0 bases and J gave up 5 bases; unmatched junction bases: 1. The germline CDR1 and CDR2 sequences are MNHNS and SASEGT. This CDR3 has 13 residues. CDR3 bases: TGTGCCAGCAGTGAAGCGACAGGGAACGAGCAGTACTTC. This codes for CASSEATGNEQYF.

This clone has just a few counts. The J gene is TRBJ1-2, the V gene TRBV7-2; TRBD1 aligns across 7 bases. The CDR3 loop spans 16 amino acids. V was pared by 5 bases and J by 8 bases, with 17 bases of the junction left unmatched. The germline gives CDR1 SGHTA, CDR2 FQGNSA. The CDR3 DNA is TGTGCCAGCAGCCCCCAACAGGGGCCAGCAGGAGGAGGCTACACCTTC. This encodes CASSPQQGPAGGGYTF.